This T cell receptor beta chain was captured by sequencing in a study of Ad26.COV2.S vaccination and SARS-CoV-2 variants. Study results and limitations: Researchers cautioned that TCR breadth and depth analyses may have underestimated total T cell responses.

The repertoire was sequenced with immunoSEQ multiplex PCR; TCRdb's copy has only in-frame clones and lacks some. The sample consists of about 260,000 clones, around 88% of them appearing once. A remark on this clone: What it binds is unknown.

The CDR3 is made up of 12 amino acids. Germline values: CDR1 MNHNY, CDR2 SVGAGI (reference sequence). V was cut by 0 bases and J by 6 bases, with 5 bases left in between. This sample's treatment: around 19 received Ad26.COV2.S at low or high dose, single or two shots; about five received placebo; per-sample allocation not given. The study sampled participants on day 63 after the first vaccine or placebo injection. An adult donor aged 18-55 years was enrolled in Boston. The study used a vaccine consisting of an Ad26 vector that expressed Wuhan-strain SARS-CoV-2 spike. The V and J genes are TRBV6-6 and TRBJ1-2, with no clear D. The sequence was obtained from a person aged 18-65 years who received the Ad26.COV2.S COVID-19 vaccine or a placebo. The specimen was peripheral blood, collected in a trial of Ad26.COV2.S vaccine versus placebo. The CDR3 region is CASSYSEDGYTF. For the CDR3, the DNA is TGTGCCAGCAGTTACTCGGAGGATGGCTACACCTTC.